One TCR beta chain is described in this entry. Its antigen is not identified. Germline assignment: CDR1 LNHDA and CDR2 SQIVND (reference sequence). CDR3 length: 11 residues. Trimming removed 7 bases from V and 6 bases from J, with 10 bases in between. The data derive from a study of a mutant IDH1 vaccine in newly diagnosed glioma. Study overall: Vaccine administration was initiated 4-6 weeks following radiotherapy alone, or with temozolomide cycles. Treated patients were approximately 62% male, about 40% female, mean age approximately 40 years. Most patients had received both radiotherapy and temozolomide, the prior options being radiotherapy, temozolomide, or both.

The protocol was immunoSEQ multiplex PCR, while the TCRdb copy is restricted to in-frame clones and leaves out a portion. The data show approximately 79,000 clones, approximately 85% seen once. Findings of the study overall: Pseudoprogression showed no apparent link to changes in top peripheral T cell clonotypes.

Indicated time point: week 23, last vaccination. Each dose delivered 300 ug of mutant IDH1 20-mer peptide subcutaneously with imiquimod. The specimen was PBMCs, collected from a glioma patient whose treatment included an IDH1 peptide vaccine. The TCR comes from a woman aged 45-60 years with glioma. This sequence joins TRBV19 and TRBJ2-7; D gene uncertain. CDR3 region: CASKESGEQYF. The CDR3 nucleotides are TGTGCCAGTAAGGAGTCGGGCGAGCAGTACTTC. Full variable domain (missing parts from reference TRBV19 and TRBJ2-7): DGGITQSPKYLFRKEGQNVTLSCEQNLNHDAMYWYRQDPGQGLRLIYYSQIVNDFQKGDIAEGYSVSREKKESFPLTVTSAQKNPTAFYLCASKESGEQYFGPGTRLTVT.